These 12 T cell receptor beta chains came from one sample sequenced in a study of cytomegalovirus exposure and HLA in healthy donors. Use of 60 Vbeta and 13 Jbeta primers characterized the PCR. TCRdb's table, derived via immunoSEQ multiplex PCR, lists solely in-frame clones and lacks some. This table holds 120,000 or so clones, under 12% found once. The sequencing input was PBMCs. The receptors originated from a woman aged 18-29 years in good health and CMV-seropositive.

The rearrangement uses TRBV28 and TRBJ2-2, with 7 bases fitting TRBD2. In germline, CDR1 is MDHEN, CDR2 SYDVKM. The CDR3 is 17 amino acids. After removal of 3 bases from V and 2 bases from J, the junction contained 9 bases not matched to a gene. The CDR3 reads CASSLAAGVVNTGELFF. In DNA, the CDR3 is TGTGCCAGCAGTTTGGCTGCGGGAGTGGTAAACACCGGGGAGCTGTTTTTT.

The V and J genes are TRBV4-2 and TRBJ2-5, with a possible D match to TRBD1 (5 bases). Germline V lookup: CDR1 LGHNA, CDR2 YNFKEQ. V was trimmed by 2 bases and J by 1 base, leaving 14 bases between them. The length of the CDR3 is 16 residues. The DNA for the CDR3 is TGTGCCAGCAGCCAAAATCAGGGAAGGGGCCAAGAGACCCAGTACTTC. Protein product: CASSQNQGRGQETQYF.

This chain links TRBV5-1 with TRBJ2-7; D is possibly TRBD2 (5 bases). Trimming pared 5 bases from V and 5 bases from J, leaving 17 bases between. There are 14 residues in the CDR3. Germline V lookup: CDR1 SGHRS, CDR2 YFSETQ. The CDR3 is CASRHRTVGDEQYF. The CDR3 DNA is TGCGCCAGCAGACACCGCACAGTCGGGGACGAGCAGTACTTC.

The sample holds a few counts of this clone. The chain links TRBV6-1 to TRBJ1-5; D remains ambiguous. Germline CDR1 is MNHNS and CDR2 is SASEGT. Trimming stripped 2 bases from V and 4 bases from J, with 6 bases between. The CDR3 is made up of 13 amino acids. Here the CDR3 DNA reads TGTGCCAGCAGTGAAACTCTTAATCAGCCCCAGCATTTT. It specifies CASSETLNQPQHF.

This clone was observed a handful of times. The DNA of the CDR3 is TGTGCCAGTAGTGCCCAGGGGAATACAGATACGCAGTATTTT. This gives the protein CASSAQGNTDTQYF. The chain is built from TRBV19 and TRBJ2-3; TRBD1 might be the D (6 bases). The CDR3 totals 14 residues. CDR1 is LNHDA, CDR2 SQIVND, per germline (reference sequence). Trimming removed 5 bases at V and 3 bases at J, with 12 bases between.

The CDR3, as DNA: TGTGCCAGCAGTGTAGAAGATACGCAGTATTTT. Its translation: CASSVEDTQYF. V is TRBV25-1 and J is TRBJ2-3; no clear D. Per germline, CDR1 MGHDK and CDR2 SYGVNS. Between the trimmed V and J ends, which lost 4 bases and 5 bases, there was a span of 4 bases. This CDR3 is 11 amino acids long.

This clone has more than one count but fewer than ten. The V and J genes are TRBV7-8 and TRBJ1-6; D is undetermined. Germline V CDR1 and CDR2: SGHVS, FQNEAQ. V was shortened by 3 bases and J by 8 bases, with 8 bases between the two germline ends. There are 13 residues in the CDR3. This CDR3 reads CASSFDGDSPLHF. In DNA form, the CDR3 reads TGTGCCAGCAGCTTCGACGGAGATTCACCCCTCCACTTT.

This clone was seen only a few times. The chain combines TRBV18 with TRBJ2-3, with a weak D call TRBD2 (6 bases). V was clipped by 1 base and J by 3 bases, with 11 bases between them. The germline V gene encodes CDR1 KGHSH and CDR2 LQKENI. The CDR3 runs to 15 residues. CDR3 nucleotide sequence: TGTGCCAGCTCACCACAAGCGGGTACAACAGATACGCAGTATTTT. Its translation is CASSPQAGTTDTQYF.

V gene TRBV5-6 combines with J gene TRBJ1-5, with unresolved D. V lost 2 bases to trimming and J lost 4 bases, with 7 bases between them. CDR1 is SGHDT, CDR2 YYEEEE, per germline. This CDR3 comprises 13 residues. CDR3 nucleotide sequence: TGTGCCAGCAGCTTCTGGCGGAATCAGCCCCAGCATTTT. As protein: CASSFWRNQPQHF.

CDR3: CASSHGGDRGSWGYTF. CDR3 nucleotides: TGTGCCAGCAGTCACGGGGGGGACAGGGGTAGTTGGGGCTACACCTTC. The V and J genes are TRBV6-6 and TRBJ1-2; 10 bases fit TRBD1. The CDR3 sequence is 16 residues long. Germline-derived CDR1 and CDR2 are MNHNY and SVGAGI (reference sequence). Trimming took 5 bases from V and 8 from J; bases not matched to a gene: 14.

This clone was counted between two and nine times. The chain combines TRBV7-2 with TRBJ1-4; no reliable D call. Trimming pared 2 bases from V and 7 bases from J, leaving 8 bases between. The CDR3 extends over 13 amino acids. Germline CDR1 is SGHTA and CDR2 is FQGNSA. The CDR3 is CASSLFGGEKLFF. In DNA, the CDR3 is TGTGCCAGCAGCTTATTTGGAGGTGAAAAACTGTTTTTT. Full variable domain (rest looked up from reference TRBV7-2 and TRBJ1-4): GAGVSQSPSNKVTEKGKDVELRCDPISGHTALYWYRQSLGQGLEFLIYFQGNSAPDKSGLPSDRFSAERTGGSVSTLTIQRTQQEDSAVYLCASSLFGGEKLFFGSGTQLSVL.

There are a few counts of this clone. This chain connects TRBV15 to TRBJ1-1; TRBD1 matches 7 bases. The germline V gene encodes CDR1 LNHNV and CDR2 YYDKDF (reference sequence). The CDR3 has 14 amino acids. J lost 7 bases, V lost 4 bases, and 9 bases had no gene match. CDR3 amino acids: CATSKYGTEGEAFF. The CDR3 DNA reads as TGTGCCACCAGCAAATACGGGACAGAGGGTGAAGCTTTCTTT.